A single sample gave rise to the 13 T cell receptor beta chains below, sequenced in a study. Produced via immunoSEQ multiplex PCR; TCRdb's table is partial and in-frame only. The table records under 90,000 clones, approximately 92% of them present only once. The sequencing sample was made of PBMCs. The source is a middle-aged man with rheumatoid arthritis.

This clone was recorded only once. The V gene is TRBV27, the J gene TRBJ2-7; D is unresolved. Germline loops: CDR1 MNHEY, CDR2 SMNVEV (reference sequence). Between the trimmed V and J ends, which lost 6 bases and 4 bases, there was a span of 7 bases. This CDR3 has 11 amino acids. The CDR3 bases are TGTGCCAGCAGGTCCTTATACGAGCAGTACTTC. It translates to CASRSLYEQYF.

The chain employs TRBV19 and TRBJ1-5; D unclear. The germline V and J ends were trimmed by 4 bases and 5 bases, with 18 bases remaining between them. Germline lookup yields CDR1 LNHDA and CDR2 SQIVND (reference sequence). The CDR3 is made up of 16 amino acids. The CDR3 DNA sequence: TGTGCCAGTAGTACCAGGAATCGAAACTTTGATCAGCCCCAGCATTTT. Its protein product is CASSTRNRNFDQPQHF.

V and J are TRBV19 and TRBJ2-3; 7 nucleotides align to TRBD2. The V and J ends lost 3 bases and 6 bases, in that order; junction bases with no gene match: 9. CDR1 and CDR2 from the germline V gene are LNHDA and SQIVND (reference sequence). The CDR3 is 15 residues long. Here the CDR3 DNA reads TGTGCCAGTAGTATTGGGGGACTAAAAGTCGATACGCAGTATTTT. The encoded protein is CASSIGGLKVDTQYF.

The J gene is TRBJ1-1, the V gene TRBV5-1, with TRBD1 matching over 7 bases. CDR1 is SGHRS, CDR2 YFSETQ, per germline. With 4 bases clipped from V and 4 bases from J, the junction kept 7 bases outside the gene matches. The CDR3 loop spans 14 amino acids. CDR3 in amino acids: CASSPGTEGTEAFF. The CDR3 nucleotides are TGCGCCAGCAGCCCCGGGACAGAGGGCACTGAAGCTTTCTTT.

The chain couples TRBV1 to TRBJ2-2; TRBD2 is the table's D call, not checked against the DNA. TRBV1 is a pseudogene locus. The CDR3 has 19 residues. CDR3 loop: CTSSQDKLAGGWNTGELFF. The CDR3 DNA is TGCACCAGCAGCCAAGATAAACTAGCGGGGGGGTGGAACACCGGGGAGCTGTTTTTT.

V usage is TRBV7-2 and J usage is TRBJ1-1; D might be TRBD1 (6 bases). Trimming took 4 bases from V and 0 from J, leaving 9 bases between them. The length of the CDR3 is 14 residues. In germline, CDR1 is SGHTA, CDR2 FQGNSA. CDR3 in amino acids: CASSYTGLNTEAFF. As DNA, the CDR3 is TGTGCCAGCAGCTATACAGGGTTGAACACTGAAGCTTTCTTT.

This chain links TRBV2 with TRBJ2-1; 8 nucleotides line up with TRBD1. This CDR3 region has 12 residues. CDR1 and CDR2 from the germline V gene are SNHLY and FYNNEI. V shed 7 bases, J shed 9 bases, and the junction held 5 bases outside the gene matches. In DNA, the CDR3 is TGTGCCAGCAACCCACAGGGGGGTGAGCAGTTCTTC. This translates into CASNPQGGEQFF.

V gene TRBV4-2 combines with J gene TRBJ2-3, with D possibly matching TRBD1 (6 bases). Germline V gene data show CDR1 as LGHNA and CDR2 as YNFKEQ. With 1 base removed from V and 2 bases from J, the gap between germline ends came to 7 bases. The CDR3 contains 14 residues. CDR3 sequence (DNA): TGTGCCAGCAGCCAAGGGGACACCACAGATACGCAGTATTTT. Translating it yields CASSQGDTTDTQYF.

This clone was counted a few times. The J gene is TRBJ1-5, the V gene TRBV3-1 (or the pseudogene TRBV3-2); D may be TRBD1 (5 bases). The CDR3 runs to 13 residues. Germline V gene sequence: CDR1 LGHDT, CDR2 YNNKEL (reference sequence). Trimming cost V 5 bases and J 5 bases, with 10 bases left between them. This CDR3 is CASSWDGDQPQHF. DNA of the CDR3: TGTGCCAGCAGCTGGGACGGTGATCAGCCCCAGCATTTT.

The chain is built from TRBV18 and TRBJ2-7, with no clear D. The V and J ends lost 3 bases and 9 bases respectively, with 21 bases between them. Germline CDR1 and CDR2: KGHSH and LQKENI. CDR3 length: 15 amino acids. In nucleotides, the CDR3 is TGTGCCAGCTCACCCAGCCCCGGGTTATCTACGGGGCAGTACTTC. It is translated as CASSPSPGLSTGQYF.

The CDR3 loop is CASSGTGARTDTQYF. The CDR3 DNA sequence: TGTGCCAGCTCAGGGACAGGGGCCCGCACAGATACGCAGTATTTT. This rearrangement joins TRBV18 to TRBJ2-3, with 10 bases aligning to TRBD1. Germline CDR1 KGHSH, CDR2 LQKENI. J lost 1 base, V lost 5 bases, and 3 bases had no gene match. The CDR3 sequence is 15 residues long.

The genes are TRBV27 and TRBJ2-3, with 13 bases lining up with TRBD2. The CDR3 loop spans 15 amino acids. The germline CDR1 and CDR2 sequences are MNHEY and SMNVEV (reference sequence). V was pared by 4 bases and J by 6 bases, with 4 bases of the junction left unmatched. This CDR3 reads CASSSGTSGIDTQYF. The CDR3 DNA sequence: TGTGCCAGCAGTTCCGGGACTAGCGGGATTGATACGCAGTATTTT.

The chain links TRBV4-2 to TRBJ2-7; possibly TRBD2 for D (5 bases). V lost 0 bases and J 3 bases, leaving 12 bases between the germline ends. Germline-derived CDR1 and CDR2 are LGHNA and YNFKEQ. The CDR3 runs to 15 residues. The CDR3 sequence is CASSQEEETYYEQYF. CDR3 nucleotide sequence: TGTGCCAGCAGCCAAGAGGAGGAGACTTACTACGAGCAGTACTTC.